Listed below are T cell receptor beta chains from one sample, sequenced in a study of shared clonotypes between healthy human individuals. Method: immunoSEQ multiplex PCR; TCRdb's copy keeps in-frame clones and lacks some. Altogether more than 2 million clones are present, approximately 96% being singletons, with the ten largest covering around 0.13%. What was sequenced was naive CD4+ T cells sorted from blood. All receptors come from a man between 18 and 35 years old in good health. CDR3s include the opening cysteine and the closing phenylalanine or tryptophan. Each record gives: V gene, J gene, D gene, clone size, CDR3 protein, CDR3 DNA. D genes are given only for firm matches. Not every row has a clone size; where given, it reads once, few, many or a size class.

V: TRBV4-1; J: TRBJ2-7; D: -; size: once; CDR3: CASSQDFTLEQYF; DNA: TGCGCCAGCAGCCAAGATTTCACACTCGAGCAGTACTTC
V: TRBV10-1; J: TRBJ2-3; D: TRBD2; size: once; CDR3: CASSDGGSSDTQYF; DNA: TGCGCCAGCAGTGATGGCGGGAGCTCAGATACGCAGTATTTT
V: TRBV5-6; J: TRBJ2-7; D: -; size: -; CDR3: CASSADTSYEQYF; DNA: TGTGCCAGCAGTGCGGACACGTCCTACGAGCAGTACTTC
V: TRBV25-1; J: TRBJ2-2; D: -; size: -; CDR3: CASSRGAANTGELFF; DNA: TGTGCCAGCAGTCGAGGAGCGGCGAACACCGGGGAGCTGTTTTTT
V: TRBV7-9; J: TRBJ2-5; D: -; size: once; CDR3: CASSLDSTQETQYF; DNA: TGTGCCAGCAGCTTAGACAGCACCCAAGAGACCCAGTACTTC
V: TRBV6-6; J: TRBJ2-3; D: -; size: few; CDR3: CASRPQGDTQYF; DNA: TGTGCCAGCAGACCTCAGGGGGATACGCAGTATTTT
V: TRBV5-1; J: TRBJ2-1; D: -; size: -; CDR3: CASSSGSGSYNEQFF; DNA: TGCGCCAGCAGCTCAGGTAGCGGTTCCTACAATGAGCAGTTCTTC
V: TRBV7-2; J: TRBJ2-7; D: -; size: -; CDR3: CASSFFSSYEQYF; DNA: TGTGCCAGCTCCTTCTTTTCCTCCTACGAGCAGTACTTC
V: TRBV11-3; J: TRBJ2-3; D: -; size: once; CDR3: CASSPGAEGDTQYF; DNA: TGTGCCAGCAGCCCAGGGGCGGAGGGGGATACGCAGTATTTT
V: TRBV19; J: TRBJ2-1; D: TRBD2; size: -; CDR3: CASSIRGLVVGEQFF; DNA: TGTGCCAGTAGTATACGGGGACTAGTAGTGGGAGAGCAGTTCTTC
V: TRBV6-8; J: TRBJ2-1; D: -; size: once; CDR3: CASRSQGGKDNEQFF; DNA: TGTGCCAGCAGATCTCAGGGCGGGAAGGACAATGAGCAGTTCTTC
V: TRBV18; J: TRBJ2-7; D: -; size: -; CDR3: CASSPTGYVHEQYF; DNA: TGTGCCAGCTCCCCGACAGGTTATGTCCACGAGCAGTACTTC
V: TRBV7-9; J: TRBJ1-4; D: -; size: -; CDR3: CASSLDLGQQNEKLFF; DNA: TGTGCCAGCAGCTTAGATTTGGGCCAGCAGAATGAAAAACTGTTTTTT
V: TRBV6-1; J: TRBJ1-2; D: -; size: -; CDR3: CASSEFSPGEGYTF; DNA: TGTGCCAGCAGTGAATTTTCCCCCGGGGAAGGCTACACCTTC
V: TRBV6-5; J: TRBJ1-1; D: -; size: -; CDR3: CASSYGVPNTEAFF; DNA: TGTGCCAGCAGTTACGGGGTCCCGAACACTGAAGCTTTCTTT
V: TRBV11-2; J: TRBJ2-7; D: TRBD2; size: -; CDR3: CASSLGGSEYEQYF; DNA: TGTGCCAGCAGCTTAGGCGGGAGTGAGTACGAGCAGTACTTC
V: TRBV5-1; J: TRBJ1-2; D: TRBD1; size: -; CDR3: CASSGTGVGNYGYTF; DNA: TGCGCCAGCAGCGGGACAGGGGTTGGAAACTATGGCTACACCTTC
V: TRBV19; J: TRBJ2-7; D: -; size: -; CDR3: CASRTGTAGSYEQYF; DNA: TGTGCCAGTAGGACCGGGACTGCGGGCTCCTACGAGCAGTACTTC
V: TRBV4-3; J: TRBJ2-7; D: TRBD1; size: -; CDR3: CASSQVAGTGYYEQYF; DNA: TGCGCCAGCAGCCAAGTTGCCGGGACAGGGTACTACGAGCAGTACTTC
V: TRBV27; J: TRBJ2-3; D: -; size: -; CDR3: CASSRVATGDTQYF; DNA: TGTGCCAGCAGTCGGGTCGCAACCGGAGATACGCAGTATTTT
V: TRBV5-1; J: TRBJ2-5; D: TRBD2; size: -; CDR3: CASSSGLAFYQETQYF; DNA: TGCGCCAGCAGCTCGGGACTAGCGTTTTACCAAGAGACCCAGTACTTC
V: TRBV9; J: TRBJ2-1; D: -; size: -; CDR3: CASSAGYNEQFF; DNA: TGTGCCAGCAGCGCAGGGTACAATGAGCAGTTCTTC
V: TRBV6-4; J: TRBJ1-6; D: -; size: once; CDR3: CASSEDFSYNSPLHF; DNA: TGTGCCAGCAGTGAGGACTTCTCCTATAATTCACCCCTCCACTTT
V: TRBV6-5; J: TRBJ1-1; D: TRBD1; size: few; CDR3: CASGTVNTEAFF; DNA: TGTGCCAGCGGGACAGTGAACACTGAAGCTTTCTTT
V: TRBV7-6; J: TRBJ2-5; D: -; size: once; CDR3: CASSGGHQETQYF; DNA: TGTGCCAGCAGCGGCGGCCACCAAGAGACCCAGTACTTC
V: TRBV5-8; J: TRBJ1-5; D: -; size: -; CDR3: CASSLRLSNQPQHF; DNA: TGTGCCAGCAGCTTGAGGCTTAGCAATCAGCCCCAGCATTTT
V: TRBV5-1; J: TRBJ2-5; D: TRBD2; size: -; CDR3: CASSLGGRRGKETQYF; DNA: TGCGCCAGCAGCTTGGGAGGGCGGCGGGGGAAAGAGACCCAGTACTTC
V: TRBV7-3; J: TRBJ1-1; D: TRBD1; size: -; CDR3: CASSPDRPIVRRILEAFF; DNA: TGTGCCAGCAGCCCGGACAGGCCTATTGTAAGGAGGATTCTTGAAGCTTTCTTT
V: TRBV5-1; J: TRBJ2-7; D: TRBD2; size: -; CDR3: CASSLVAGGGSRSEQYF; DNA: TGCGCCAGCAGCTTGGTAGCGGGAGGGGGGAGTCGGAGCGAGCAGTACTTC
V: TRBV10-3; J: TRBJ2-7; D: -; size: -; CDR3: CAIGTVSSYEQYF; DNA: TGTGCCATCGGCACGGTAAGCTCCTACGAGCAGTACTTC
V: TRBV6-5; J: TRBJ1-5; D: -; size: -; CDR3: CASSYGGSQPQHF; DNA: TGTGCCAGCAGTTACGGCGGGTCTCAGCCCCAGCATTTT
V: TRBV7-8; J: TRBJ1-5; D: TRBD1; size: -; CDR3: CASSLEGQLVNQPQHF; DNA: TGTGCCAGCAGCTTAGAGGGACAGCTAGTCAATCAGCCCCAGCATTTT
V: TRBV5-1; J: TRBJ2-5; D: -; size: -; CDR3: CASSLAQGRQETQYF; DNA: TGCGCCAGCAGCTTGGCCCAGGGGAGACAAGAGACCCAGTACTTC
V: TRBV4-1; J: TRBJ1-2; D: -; size: -; CDR3: CASSPMGDTRYTF; DNA: TGCGCCAGCAGCCCGATGGGGGACACCCGCTACACCTTC